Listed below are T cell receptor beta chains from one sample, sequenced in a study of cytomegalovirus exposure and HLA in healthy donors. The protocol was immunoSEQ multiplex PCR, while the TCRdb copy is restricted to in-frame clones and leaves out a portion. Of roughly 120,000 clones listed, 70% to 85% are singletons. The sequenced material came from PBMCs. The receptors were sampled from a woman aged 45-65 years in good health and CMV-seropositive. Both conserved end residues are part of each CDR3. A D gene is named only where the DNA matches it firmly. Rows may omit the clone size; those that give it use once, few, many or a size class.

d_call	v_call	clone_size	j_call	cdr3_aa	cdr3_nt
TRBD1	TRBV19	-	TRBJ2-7	CASSNLQGYEQYF	TGTGCCAGTAGTAACCTACAGGGGTACGAGCAGTACTTC
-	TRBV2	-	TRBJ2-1	CASSEVWRTNEQFF	TGTGCCAGCAGTGAGGTATGGAGAACCAATGAGCAGTTCTTC
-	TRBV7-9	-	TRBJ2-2	CASSLFWGQPNTGELFF	TGTGCCAGCAGCTTATTTTGGGGACAACCCAACACCGGGGAGCTGTTTTTT
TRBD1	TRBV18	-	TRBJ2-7	CASSPGTGSYEQYF	TGTGCCAGCTCACCAGGGACAGGGTCCTACGAGCAGTACTTC
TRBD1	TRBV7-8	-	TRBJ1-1	CASSYMTGRNTEAFF	TGTGCCAGCAGCTATATGACAGGGAGGAACACTGAAGCTTTCTTT
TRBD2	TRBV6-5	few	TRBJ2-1	CASRGLAGSYNEQFF	TGTGCCAGCAGAGGACTAGCGGGGTCCTACAATGAGCAGTTCTTC
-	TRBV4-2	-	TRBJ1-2	CASSPGSDSDYGYTF	TGTGCCAGCAGCCCTGGGTCGGACTCGGACTATGGCTACACCTTC
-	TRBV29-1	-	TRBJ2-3	CSVESSRGVRTQYF	TGCAGCGTTGAATCCTCAAGGGGTGTCCGTACGCAGTATTTT
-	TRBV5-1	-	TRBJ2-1	CASSLVSLFNEQFF	TGCGCCAGCAGCTTGGTCTCTCTGTTCAATGAGCAGTTCTTC
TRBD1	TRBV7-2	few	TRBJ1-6	CASSSTGASSPLHF	TGTGCCAGCAGCTCGACAGGGGCTAGTTCACCCCTCCACTTT
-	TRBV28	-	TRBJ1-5	CASSYPLGHQPQHF	TGTGCCAGCAGTTACCCCCTAGGCCATCAGCCCCAGCATTTT
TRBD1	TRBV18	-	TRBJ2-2	CASSPPGQGMAGELFF	TGTGCCAGCTCACCACCGGGACAGGGAATGGCCGGGGAGCTGTTTTTT
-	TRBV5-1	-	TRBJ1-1	CASSLAAGMNTEAFF	TGCGCCAGCAGCTTGGCGGCAGGGATGAACACTGAAGCTTTCTTT
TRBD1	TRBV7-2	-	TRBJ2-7	CASRPTGTGYEQYF	TGTGCCAGCAGGCCCACCGGGACAGGCTACGAGCAGTACTTC
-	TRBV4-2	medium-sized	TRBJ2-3	CASSQRTDTDTQYF	TGTGCCAGCAGCCAACGGACTGACACAGATACGCAGTATTTT
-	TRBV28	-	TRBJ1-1	CASNLRPPNTEAFF	TGTGCCAGCAACCTCAGGCCGCCGAACACTGAAGCTTTCTTT
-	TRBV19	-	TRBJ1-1	CATTRRTGTEAFF	TGTGCCACCACTCGCAGGACGGGGACTGAAGCTTTCTTT
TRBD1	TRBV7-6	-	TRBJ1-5	CASSDGTGLGNQPQHF	TGTGCCAGCAGCGACGGGACAGGCTTGGGCAATCAGCCCCAGCATTTT
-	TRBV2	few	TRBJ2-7	CASSAGPVAEQYF	TGTGCCAGCAGCGCGGGACCCGTGGCCGAGCAGTACTTC
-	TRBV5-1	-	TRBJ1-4	CASSWGLGRAENEKLFF	TGCGCCAGCAGCTGGGGACTGGGCCGGGCGGAAAATGAAAAACTGTTTTTT
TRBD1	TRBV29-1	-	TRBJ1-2	CSVRTGGAYGYTF	TGCAGCGTTCGGACAGGGGGCGCGTACGGCTACACCTTC
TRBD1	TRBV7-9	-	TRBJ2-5	CASRRQGVYETQYF	TGTGCCAGCAGGAGACAGGGGGTTTACGAGACCCAGTACTTC
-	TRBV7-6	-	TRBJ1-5	CASSLSYGQPQHF	TGTGCCAGCAGCTTATCATACGGGCAGCCCCAGCATTTT
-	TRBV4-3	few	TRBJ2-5	CASSQEFGEWETQYF	TGCGCCAGCAGCCAAGAGTTCGGGGAGTGGGAAACCCAGTACTTC
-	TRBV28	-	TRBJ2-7	CASRGPIYEQYF	TGTGCCAGCCGGGGTCCAATCTACGAGCAGTACTTC
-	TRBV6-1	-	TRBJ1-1	CASGEQGNTEAFF	TGTGCCAGCGGGGAACAGGGTAATACTGAAGCTTTCTTT
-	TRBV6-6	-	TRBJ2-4	CASSSWGDIQYF	TGTGCCAGCAGTTCCTGGGGGGACATTCAGTACTTC
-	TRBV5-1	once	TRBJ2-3	CASSRDSNTDTQYF	TGCGCCAGCAGCCGGGACTCCAACACAGATACGCAGTATTTT
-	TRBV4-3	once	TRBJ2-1	CASSRFTTDYNEQFF	TGCGCCAGCAGCCGATTCACGACAGACTACAATGAGCAGTTCTTC
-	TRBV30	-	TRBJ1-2	CAWTGILNYGYTF	TGTGCCTGGACGGGAATCCTCAACTATGGCTACACCTTC
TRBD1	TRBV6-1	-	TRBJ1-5	CASSETGGAQPQHF	TGTGCCAGCAGTGAAACAGGGGGCGCCCAGCCCCAGCATTTT
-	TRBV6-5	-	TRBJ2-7	CASSLTGSHEQYF	TGTGCCAGCAGTTTGACAGGTAGCCACGAGCAGTACTTC
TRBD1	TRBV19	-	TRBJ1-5	CASSKLTGASRYGNQPQHF	TGTGCCAGTAGTAAATTGACAGGGGCGAGTCGATACGGCAATCAGCCCCAGCATTTT
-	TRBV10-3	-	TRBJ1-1	CAIRGGMTENTEAFF	TGTGCCATCAGAGGGGGAATGACAGAGAACACTGAAGCTTTCTTT
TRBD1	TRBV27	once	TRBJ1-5	CASGNRGQPQHF	TGTGCCAGTGGAAACAGGGGTCAGCCCCAGCATTTT
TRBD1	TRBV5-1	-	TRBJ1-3	CASSSVQGAEGNTIYF	TGCGCCAGCAGCTCGGTTCAGGGGGCGGAGGGAAACACCATATATTTT
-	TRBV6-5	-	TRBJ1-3	CASSYGTSGNTIYF	TGTGCCAGCAGTTACGGCACCTCTGGAAACACCATATATTTT
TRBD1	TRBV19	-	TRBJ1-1	CASSSGGPLNTEAFF	TGTGCCAGTAGTTCAGGGGGCCCCCTTAACACTGAAGCTTTCTTT
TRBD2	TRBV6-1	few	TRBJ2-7	CASSGVGTSGDYEQYF	TGTGCCAGCAGTGGGGTGGGGACTAGCGGGGACTACGAGCAGTACTTC
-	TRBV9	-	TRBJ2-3	CASSSSTDTQYF	TGTGCCAGCAGCTCTAGCACAGATACGCAGTATTTT
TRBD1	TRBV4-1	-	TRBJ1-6	CASSATGSRSALHF	TGCGCCAGCAGTGCGACAGGGAGTCGTTCAGCCCTCCACTTT
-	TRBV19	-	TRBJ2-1	CASSSLTTGFYNEQFF	TGTGCCAGTAGTTCACTCACAACAGGGTTCTACAATGAGCAGTTCTTC
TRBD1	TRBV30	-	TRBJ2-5	CAWRVPGQGSREQYF	TGTGCCTGGAGGGTCCCGGGACAGGGGTCGAGGGAGCAGTACTTC
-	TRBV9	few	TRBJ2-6	CASSTVSGSNVLTF	TGTGCCAGCAGTACCGTTTCGGGGTCCAACGTCCTGACTTTC
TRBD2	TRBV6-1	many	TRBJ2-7	CASSDRLLLAETYYEQYF	TGTGCCAGCAGTGATCGGTTATTACTAGCGGAGACTTACTACGAGCAGTACTTC
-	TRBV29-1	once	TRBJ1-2	CSVSGVYGYTF	TGCAGCGTCTCGGGGGTCTATGGCTACACCTTC
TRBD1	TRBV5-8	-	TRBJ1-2	CASSSGQGIYGYTF	TGTGCCAGCAGCTCTGGACAGGGGATCTATGGCTACACCTTC
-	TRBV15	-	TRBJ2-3	CATSRHGENGVTQYF	TGTGCCACCAGCAGACATGGGGAGAATGGGGTTACGCAGTATTTT
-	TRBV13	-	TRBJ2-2	CASSLPGVNTGELFF	TGTGCCAGCAGCTTACCAGGGGTTAACACCGGGGAGCTGTTTTTT
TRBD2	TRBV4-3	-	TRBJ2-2	CASSQAPAGGGTGELFF	TGCGCCAGCAGCCAAGCCCCTGCGGGAGGCGGCACCGGGGAGCTGTTTTTT
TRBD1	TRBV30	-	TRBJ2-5	CAWSSGTGIGETQYF	TGTGCCTGGAGCTCCGGGACAGGGATAGGAGAGACCCAGTACTTC
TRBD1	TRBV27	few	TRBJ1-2	CASSKIQGGYGYTF	TGTGCCAGCAGTAAAATTCAGGGGGGCTATGGCTACACCTTC
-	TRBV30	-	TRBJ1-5	CAWSGGESGQPQHF	TGTGCCTGGAGTGGGGGAGAGTCGGGTCAGCCCCAGCATTTT
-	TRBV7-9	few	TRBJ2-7	CTSSSTSSPVGAKSYEQYF	TGTACCAGCAGCTCTACATCCTCCCCCGTAGGGGCGAAGTCCTACGAGCAGTACTTC